The present entry profiles one T cell receptor (beta chain) with its context. Its antigen is not identified. The source of the sample is a study of cytomegalovirus exposure and HLA in healthy donors. Study context: In a later analysis, it was reported that the approximately 120 validation repertoires had been produced on the same platform as the 670 or so repertoires belonging to the first cohort.

TCRdb's table, derived via immunoSEQ multiplex PCR, lists solely in-frame clones and lacks some. The sample comprises approximately 160,000 clones, around 81% of which are singletons, and around 2.4% rests with the top ten. Notes on the study in general: Subsequent analysis showed first-cohort TCR clusters tending to co-occur in approximately 120 validation repertoires. Investigators reported approximately 150 TCR beta chains as tied to cytomegalovirus.

The donors were members of the approximately 120-subject validation cohort (separate from the approximately 730-subject first cohort). CDR3 length: 14 residues. V gave up 4 bases and J gave up 7 bases; unmatched junction bases: 10. CDR1 and CDR2 (germline): SQVTM, ANQGSEA. The sequence derives from a man under 40 in good health and CMV-seropositive. Sequenced input: PBMCs. V and J are TRBV29-1 and TRBJ2-5; TRBD2 aligns across 9 bases. CDR3 protein: CSVVDVAGVGTQYF. CDR3 bases: TGCAGCGTTGTGGACGTAGCGGGGGTAGGGACCCAGTACTTC.